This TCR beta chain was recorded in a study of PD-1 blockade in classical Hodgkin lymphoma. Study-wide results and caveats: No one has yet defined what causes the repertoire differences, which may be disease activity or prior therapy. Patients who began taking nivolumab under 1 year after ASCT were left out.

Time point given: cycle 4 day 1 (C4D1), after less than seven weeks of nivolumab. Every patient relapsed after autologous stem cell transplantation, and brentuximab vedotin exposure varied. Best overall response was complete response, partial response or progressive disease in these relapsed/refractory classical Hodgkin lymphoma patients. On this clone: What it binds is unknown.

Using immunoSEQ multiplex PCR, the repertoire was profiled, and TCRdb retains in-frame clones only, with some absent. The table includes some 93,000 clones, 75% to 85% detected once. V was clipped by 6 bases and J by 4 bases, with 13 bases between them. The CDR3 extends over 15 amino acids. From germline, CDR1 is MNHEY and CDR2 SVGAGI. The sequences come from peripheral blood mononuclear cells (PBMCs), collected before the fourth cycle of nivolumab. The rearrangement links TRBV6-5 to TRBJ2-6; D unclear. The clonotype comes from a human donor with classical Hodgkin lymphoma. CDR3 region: CASRYMPAGANVLTF. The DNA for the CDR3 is TGTGCCAGCAGGTATATGCCGGCGGGGGCCAACGTCCTGACTTTC.